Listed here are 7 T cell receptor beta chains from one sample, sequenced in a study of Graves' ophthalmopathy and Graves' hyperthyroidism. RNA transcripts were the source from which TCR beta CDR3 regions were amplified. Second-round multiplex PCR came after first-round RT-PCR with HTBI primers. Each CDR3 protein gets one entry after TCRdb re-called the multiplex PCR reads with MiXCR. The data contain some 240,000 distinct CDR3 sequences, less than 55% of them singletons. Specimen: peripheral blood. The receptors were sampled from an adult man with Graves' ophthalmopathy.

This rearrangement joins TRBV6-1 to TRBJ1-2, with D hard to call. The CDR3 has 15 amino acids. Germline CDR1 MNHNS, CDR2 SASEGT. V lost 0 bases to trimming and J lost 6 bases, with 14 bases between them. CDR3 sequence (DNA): TGTGCCAGCAGTGAAGCGTATGGCAGTCTGGATGGCTACACCTTC. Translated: CASSEAYGSLDGYTF.

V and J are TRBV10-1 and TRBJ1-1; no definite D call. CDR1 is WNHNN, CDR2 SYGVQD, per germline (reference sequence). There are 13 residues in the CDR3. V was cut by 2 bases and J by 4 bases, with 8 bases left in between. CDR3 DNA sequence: TGCGCCAGCAGTGAGAACAGTTTCACTGAAGCTTTCTTT. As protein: CASSENSFTEAFF.

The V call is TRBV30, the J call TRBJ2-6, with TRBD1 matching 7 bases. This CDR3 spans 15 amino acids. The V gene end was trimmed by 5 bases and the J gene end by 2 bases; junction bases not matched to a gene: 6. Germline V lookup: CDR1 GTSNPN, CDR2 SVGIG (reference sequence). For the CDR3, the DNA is TGTGCCTGGGGACTCCAGGGGGCTGGGGCCAACGTCCTGACTTTC. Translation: CAWGLQGAGANVLTF.

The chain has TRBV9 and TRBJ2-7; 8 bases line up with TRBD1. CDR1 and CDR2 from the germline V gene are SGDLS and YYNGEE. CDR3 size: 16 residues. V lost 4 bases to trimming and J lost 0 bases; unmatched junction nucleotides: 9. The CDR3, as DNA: TGTGCCAGCAGCCCTACTTCCGGGACAGGCTCCTACGAGCAGTACTTC. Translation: CASSPTSGTGSYEQYF.

The CDR3 region has the DNA TGTGCCACCAGTGCAGAATATAGCAATCAGCCCCAGCATTTT. It encodes CATSAEYSNQPQHF. The chain has TRBV24-1 and TRBJ1-5; D not certain. The germline gives CDR1 KGHDR, CDR2 SFDVKD. V gave up 5 bases and J gave up 0 bases, with 7 bases separating them. The CDR3 totals 14 residues.

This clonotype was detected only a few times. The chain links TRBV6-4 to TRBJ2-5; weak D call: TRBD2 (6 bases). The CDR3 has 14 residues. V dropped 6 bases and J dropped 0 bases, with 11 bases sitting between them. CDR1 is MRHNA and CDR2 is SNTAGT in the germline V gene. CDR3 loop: CASRRRGNQETQYF. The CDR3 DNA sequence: TGTGCCAGCAGACGGCGGGGAAACCAAGAGACCCAGTACTTC.

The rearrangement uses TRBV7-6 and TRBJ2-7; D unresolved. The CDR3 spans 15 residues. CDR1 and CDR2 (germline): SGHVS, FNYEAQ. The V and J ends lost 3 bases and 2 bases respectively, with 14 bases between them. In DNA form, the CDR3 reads TGTGCCAGCAGCTTGGTACCGCAGGTTACCTACGAGCAGTACTTC. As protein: CASSLVPQVTYEQYF.